The sequence of this TCR beta chain was determined in a study of OX40 agonist ivuxolimab in advanced cancers. Overall study: Patients were dosed with the agonistic anti-OX40 (CD134) antibody ivuxolimab. Every 2 weeks, patients got intravenous ivuxolimab at one of six dose levels (0.01-10 mg/kg).

Data came from immunoSEQ multiplex PCR; TCRdb stores just in-frame clones and leaves some out. The sample records 65,000 to 75,000 clones, more than 70% being singletons. Worth noting for this clone: The antigen is not known.

Notes on the study in general: At doses 0.1 to 3.0 mg/kg, CD4+ and CD8+ clones expanded.

Sequences were derived from CD4+ or CD8+ T cells sorted from blood, sampled in a trial of the OX40 agonist ivuxolimab. This TCR was sampled from an adult with an advanced solid tumor such as melanoma, head and neck, liver or kidney cancer.

CDR3 in DNA: TGTGCCAGTAGGGGGGACATCTCGGCGGGCTACACCTTC. Amino acids: CASRGDISAGYTF. V and J are TRBV19 and TRBJ1-2, with a tentative D call TRBD1 (6 bases). The CDR3 loop spans 13 amino acids. V was clipped by 6 bases and J by 8 bases, with 16 bases between them. CDR1 and CDR2 from the germline V gene are LNHDA and SQIVND (reference sequence). Variable domain in full (rest from reference TRBV19 and TRBJ1-2): DGGITQSPKYLFRKEGQNVTLSCEQNLNHDAMYWYRQDPGQGLRLIYYSQIVNDFQKGDIAEGYSVSREKKESFPLTVTSAQKNPTAFYLCASRGDISAGYTFGSGTRLTVV.